The clone carrying this T cell receptor (beta chain) has just a few counts. Its target is not known. Per germline, CDR1 MRHNA and CDR2 SNTAGT. This CDR3 comprises 15 residues. V gave up 6 bases and J gave up 5 bases; unmatched junction bases: 7. This specimen comes from a study of radiation and T cells in renal cell carcinoma. The protocol was immunoSEQ multiplex PCR, while the TCRdb copy is restricted to in-frame clones and leaves out a portion. The table has about 90,000 clones, 70% to 85% seen once. Study outcomes and limitations: From baseline, blood top tumor clonotypes peaked at 2 weeks post-radiation.

Time point indicated: blood 4 weeks post-SBRT, at nephrectomy. Sample treatment: 15 Gy SBRT to primary tumor, nephrectomy 4 weeks later. Nephrectomy followed 15 Gy stereotactic body radiation by 4 weeks. After SBRT, blood was collected at 2 and 4 weeks, plus baseline. The tumor was a clear cell renal cell carcinoma. This TCR derives from a man between 60 and 75 years old with renal cell carcinoma. The sequenced sample was blood, obtained from a patient whose treatment included radiotherapy and nephrectomy. This rearrangement joins TRBV6-4 to TRBJ2-1; TRBD2 matches at 10 bases. The CDR3 DNA reads TGTGCCAGCAGCTTAGCGGGAGGCCTACACAATGAGCAGTTCTTC. It is translated as CASSLAGGLHNEQFF.